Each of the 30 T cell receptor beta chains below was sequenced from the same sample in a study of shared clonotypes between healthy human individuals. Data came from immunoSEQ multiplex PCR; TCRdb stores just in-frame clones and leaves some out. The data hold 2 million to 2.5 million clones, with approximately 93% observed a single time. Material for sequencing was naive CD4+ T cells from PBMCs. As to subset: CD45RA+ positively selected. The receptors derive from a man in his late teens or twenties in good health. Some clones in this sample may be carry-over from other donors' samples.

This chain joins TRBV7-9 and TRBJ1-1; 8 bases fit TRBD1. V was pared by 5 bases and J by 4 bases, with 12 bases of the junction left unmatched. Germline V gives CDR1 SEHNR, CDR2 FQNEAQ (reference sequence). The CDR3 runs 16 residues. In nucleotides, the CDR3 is TGTGCCAGCAGCCCCGGACAGGGAATAAGAGTCACTGAAGCTTTCTTT. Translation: CASSPGQGIRVTEAFF.

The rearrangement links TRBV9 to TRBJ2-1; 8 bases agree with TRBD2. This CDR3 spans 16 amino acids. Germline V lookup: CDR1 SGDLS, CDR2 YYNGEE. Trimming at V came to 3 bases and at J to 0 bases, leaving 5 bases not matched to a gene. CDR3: CASSATGTSSYNEQFF. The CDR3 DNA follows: TGTGCCAGCAGCGCCACCGGGACTAGCTCCTACAATGAGCAGTTCTTC.

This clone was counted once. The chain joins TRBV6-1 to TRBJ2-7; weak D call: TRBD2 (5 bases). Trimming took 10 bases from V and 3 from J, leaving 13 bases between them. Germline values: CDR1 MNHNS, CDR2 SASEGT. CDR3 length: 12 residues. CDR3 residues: CANAPGFYEQYF. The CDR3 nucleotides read TGTGCCAACGCTCCGGGATTCTACGAGCAGTACTTC.

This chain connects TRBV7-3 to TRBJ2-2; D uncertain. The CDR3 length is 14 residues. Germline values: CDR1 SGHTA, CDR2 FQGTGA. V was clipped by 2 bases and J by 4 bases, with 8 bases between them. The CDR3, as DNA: TGTGCCAGCAGCTTATTGGCACTCACCGGGGAGCTGTTTTTT. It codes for CASSLLALTGELFF.

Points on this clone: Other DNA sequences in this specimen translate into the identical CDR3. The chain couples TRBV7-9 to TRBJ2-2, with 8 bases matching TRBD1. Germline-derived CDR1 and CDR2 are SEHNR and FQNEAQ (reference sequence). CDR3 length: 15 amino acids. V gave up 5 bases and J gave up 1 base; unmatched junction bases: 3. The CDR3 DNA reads TGTGCCAGCAGCCCTACAGGGGGGAACACCGGGGAGCTGTTTTTT. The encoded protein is CASSPTGGNTGELFF.

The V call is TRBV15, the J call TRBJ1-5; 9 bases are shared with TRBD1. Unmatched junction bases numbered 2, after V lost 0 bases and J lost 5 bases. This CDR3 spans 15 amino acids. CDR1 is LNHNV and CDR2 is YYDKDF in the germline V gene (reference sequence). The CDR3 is CATSRDRTGDQPQHF. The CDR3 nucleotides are TGTGCCACCAGCAGAGATCGGACAGGGGATCAGCCCCAGCATTTT.

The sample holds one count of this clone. In DNA form, the CDR3 reads TGTGCCAGCAGCATTAGCGGGAATGAGCAGTTCTTC. Translated: CASSISGNEQFF. The chain employs TRBV28 and TRBJ2-1, with 7 bases fitting TRBD2. J was trimmed by 7 bases and V by 6 bases; bases with no gene match: 3. CDR3 length: 12 amino acids. The germline V gene has CDR1 MDHEN and CDR2 SYDVKM.

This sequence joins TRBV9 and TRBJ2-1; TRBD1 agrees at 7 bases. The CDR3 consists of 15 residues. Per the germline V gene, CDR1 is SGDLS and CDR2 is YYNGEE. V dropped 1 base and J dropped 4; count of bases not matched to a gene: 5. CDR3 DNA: TGTGCCAGCAGCGTAACCGGGACAGTGTACAATGAGCAGTTCTTC. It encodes CASSVTGTVYNEQFF.

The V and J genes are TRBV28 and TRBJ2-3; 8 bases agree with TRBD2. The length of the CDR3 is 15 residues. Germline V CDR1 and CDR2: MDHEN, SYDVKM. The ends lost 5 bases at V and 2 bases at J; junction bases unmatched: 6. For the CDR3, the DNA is TGTGCCAGCAGTCCCGGGGGGGCCAACACAGATACGCAGTATTTT. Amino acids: CASSPGGANTDTQYF.

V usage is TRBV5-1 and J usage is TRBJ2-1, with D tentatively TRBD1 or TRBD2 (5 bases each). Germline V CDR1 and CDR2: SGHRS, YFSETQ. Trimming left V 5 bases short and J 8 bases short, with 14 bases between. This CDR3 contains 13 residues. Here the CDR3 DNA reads TGCGCCAGCAGTCTCGGGGCCCTCGATGAGCAGTTCTTC. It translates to CASSLGALDEQFF. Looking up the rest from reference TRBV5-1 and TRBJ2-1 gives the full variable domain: KAGVTQTPRYLIKTRGQQVTLSCSPISGHRSVSWYQQTPGQGLQFLFEYFSETQRNKGNFPGRFSGRQFSNSRSEMNVSTLELGDSALYLCASSLGALDEQFFGPGTRLTVL.

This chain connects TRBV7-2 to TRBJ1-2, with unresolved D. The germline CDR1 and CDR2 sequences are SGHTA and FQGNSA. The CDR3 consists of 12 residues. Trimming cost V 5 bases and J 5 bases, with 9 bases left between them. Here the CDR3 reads CASSLQRYGYTF. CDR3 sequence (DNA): TGTGCCAGCAGCCTACAGAGATATGGCTACACCTTC.

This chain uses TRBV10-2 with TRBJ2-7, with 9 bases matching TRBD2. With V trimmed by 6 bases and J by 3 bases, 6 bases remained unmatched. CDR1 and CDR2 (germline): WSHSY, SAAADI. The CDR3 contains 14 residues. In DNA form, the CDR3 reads TGCGCCAGCAGGCTGACTAGCGGTATCTACGAGCAGTACTTC. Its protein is CASRLTSGIYEQYF.

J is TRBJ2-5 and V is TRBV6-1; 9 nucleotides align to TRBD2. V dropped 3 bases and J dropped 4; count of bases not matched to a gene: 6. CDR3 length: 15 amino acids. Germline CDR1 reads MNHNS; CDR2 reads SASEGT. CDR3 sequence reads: CASSDSSGAGETQYF. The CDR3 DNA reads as TGTGCCAGCAGTGACTCTAGCGGGGCGGGAGAGACCCAGTACTTC.

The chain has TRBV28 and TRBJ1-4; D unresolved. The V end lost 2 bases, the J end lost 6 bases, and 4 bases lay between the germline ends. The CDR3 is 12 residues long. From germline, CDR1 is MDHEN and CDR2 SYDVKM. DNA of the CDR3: TGTGCCAGCAGTTTAACGGATGAAAAACTGTTTTTT. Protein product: CASSLTDEKLFF.

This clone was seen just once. CDR3 bases: TGTGCCAGCACCAATCGGGATGGGGGGGGAGATCAGCCCCAGCATTTT. This translates into CASTNRDGGGDQPQHF. This chain joins TRBV28 and TRBJ1-5; tentative D call: TRBD1 (5 bases). Germline-derived CDR1 and CDR2 are MDHEN and SYDVKM. The CDR3 runs to 16 residues. V lost 7 bases and J lost 5, with 21 bases in between.

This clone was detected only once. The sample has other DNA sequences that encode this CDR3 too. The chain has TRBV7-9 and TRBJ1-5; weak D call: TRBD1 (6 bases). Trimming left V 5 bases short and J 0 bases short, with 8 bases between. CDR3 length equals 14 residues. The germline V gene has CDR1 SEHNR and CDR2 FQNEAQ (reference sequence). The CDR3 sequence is CASSRTDSNQPQHF. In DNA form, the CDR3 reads TGTGCCAGCAGCCGGACAGATAGCAATCAGCCCCAGCATTTT.

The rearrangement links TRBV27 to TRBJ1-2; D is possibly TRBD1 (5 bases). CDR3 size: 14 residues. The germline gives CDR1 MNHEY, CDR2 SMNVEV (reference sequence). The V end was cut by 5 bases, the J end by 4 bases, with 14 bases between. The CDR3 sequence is CASSGLRDPYGYTF. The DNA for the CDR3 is TGTGCCAGCAGTGGGCTACGGGACCCCTATGGCTACACCTTC.

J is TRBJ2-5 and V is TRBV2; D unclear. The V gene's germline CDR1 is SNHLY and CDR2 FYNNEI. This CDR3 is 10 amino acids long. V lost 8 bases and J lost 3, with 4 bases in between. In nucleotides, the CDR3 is TGTGCCAGCCAAGAAGAGACCCAGTACTTC. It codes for CASQEETQYF.

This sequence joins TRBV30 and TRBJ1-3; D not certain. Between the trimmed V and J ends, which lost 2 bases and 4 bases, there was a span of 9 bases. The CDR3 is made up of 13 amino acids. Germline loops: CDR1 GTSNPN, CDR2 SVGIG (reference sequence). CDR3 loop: CAWSLSGGNTIYF. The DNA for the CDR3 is TGTGCCTGGAGTCTAAGCGGCGGAAACACCATATATTTT.

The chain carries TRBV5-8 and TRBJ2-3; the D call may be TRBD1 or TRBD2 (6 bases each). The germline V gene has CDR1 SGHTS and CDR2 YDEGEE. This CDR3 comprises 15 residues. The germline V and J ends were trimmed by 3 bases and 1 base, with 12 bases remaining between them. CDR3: CASSWGASRTDTQYF. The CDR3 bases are TGTGCCAGCAGCTGGGGGGCATCTCGCACAGATACGCAGTATTTT.

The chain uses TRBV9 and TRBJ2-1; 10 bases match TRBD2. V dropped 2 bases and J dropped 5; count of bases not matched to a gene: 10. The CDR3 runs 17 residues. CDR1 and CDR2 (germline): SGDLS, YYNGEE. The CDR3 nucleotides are TGTGCCAGCAGCGTCACTAGCGGGACTTATGGGAACAATGAGCAGTTCTTC. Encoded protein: CASSVTSGTYGNNEQFF.

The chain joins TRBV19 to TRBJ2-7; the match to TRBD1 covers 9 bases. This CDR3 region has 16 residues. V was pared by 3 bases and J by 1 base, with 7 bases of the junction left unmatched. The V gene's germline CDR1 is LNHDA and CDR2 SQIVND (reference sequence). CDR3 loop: CASSIRLGQGSYEQYF. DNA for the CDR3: TGTGCCAGTAGTATCCGGCTGGGACAGGGATCCTACGAGCAGTACTTC. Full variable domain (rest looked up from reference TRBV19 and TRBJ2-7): DGGITQSPKYLFRKEGQNVTLSCEQNLNHDAMYWYRQDPGQGLRLIYYSQIVNDFQKGDIAEGYSVSREKKESFPLTVTSAQKNPTAFYLCASSIRLGQGSYEQYFGPGTRLTVT.

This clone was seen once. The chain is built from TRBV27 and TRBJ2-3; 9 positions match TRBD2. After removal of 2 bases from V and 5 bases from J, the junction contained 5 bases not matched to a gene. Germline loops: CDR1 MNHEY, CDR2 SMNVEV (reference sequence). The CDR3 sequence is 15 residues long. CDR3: CASSLMGGGGDTQYF. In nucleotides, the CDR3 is TGTGCCAGCAGTTTAATGGGCGGGGGGGGAGATACGCAGTATTTT.

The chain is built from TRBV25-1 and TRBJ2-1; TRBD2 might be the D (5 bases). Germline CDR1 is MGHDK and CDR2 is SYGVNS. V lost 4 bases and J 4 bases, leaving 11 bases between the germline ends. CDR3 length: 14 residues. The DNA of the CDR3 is TGTGCCAGCAGTGCCAGCGGCCTTTACAATGAGCAGTTCTTC. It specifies CASSASGLYNEQFF. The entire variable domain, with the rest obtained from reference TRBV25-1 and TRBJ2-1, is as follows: EADIYQTPRYLVIGTGKKITLECSQTMGHDKMYWYQQDPGMELHLIHYSYGVNSTEKGDLSSESTVSRIRTEHFPLTLESARPSHTSQYLCASSASGLYNEQFFGPGTRLTVL.

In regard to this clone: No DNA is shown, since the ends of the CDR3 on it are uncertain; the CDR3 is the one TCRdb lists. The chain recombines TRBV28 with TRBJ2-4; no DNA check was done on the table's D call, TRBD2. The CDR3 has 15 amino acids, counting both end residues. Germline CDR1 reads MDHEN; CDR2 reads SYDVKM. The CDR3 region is CASSFGSGAKNIQYF.

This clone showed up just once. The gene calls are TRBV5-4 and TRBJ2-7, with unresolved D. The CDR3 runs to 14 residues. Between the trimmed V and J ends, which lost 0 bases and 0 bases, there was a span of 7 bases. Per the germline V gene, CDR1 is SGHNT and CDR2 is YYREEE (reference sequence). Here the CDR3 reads CASSLGKSSYEQYF. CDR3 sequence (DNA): TGTGCCAGCAGCTTGGGTAAGAGCTCCTACGAGCAGTACTTC.

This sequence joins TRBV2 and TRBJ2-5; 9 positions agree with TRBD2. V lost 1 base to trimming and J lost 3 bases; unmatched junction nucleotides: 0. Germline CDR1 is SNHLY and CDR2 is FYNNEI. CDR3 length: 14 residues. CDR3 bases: TGTGCCAGCAGTGAAGGACTAGCGGAAGAGACCCAGTACTTC. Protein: CASSEGLAEETQYF.

CDR3 amino acids: CASRRDTGNTIYF. CDR3 sequence (DNA): TGTGCCAGCAGACGGGACACTGGAAACACCATATATTTT. The chain couples TRBV2 to TRBJ1-3, with D perhaps TRBD1 (6 bases). The CDR3 spans 13 residues. Trimming cost V 6 bases and J 2 bases, with 8 bases left between them. Germline V lookup: CDR1 SNHLY, CDR2 FYNNEI.

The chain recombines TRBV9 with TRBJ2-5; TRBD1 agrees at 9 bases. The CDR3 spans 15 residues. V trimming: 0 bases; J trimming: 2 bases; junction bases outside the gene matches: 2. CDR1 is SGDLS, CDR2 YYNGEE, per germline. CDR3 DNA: TGTGCCAGCAGCGTAGCGGGACAGGGTCAAGAGACCCAGTACTTC. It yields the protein CASSVAGQGQETQYF.

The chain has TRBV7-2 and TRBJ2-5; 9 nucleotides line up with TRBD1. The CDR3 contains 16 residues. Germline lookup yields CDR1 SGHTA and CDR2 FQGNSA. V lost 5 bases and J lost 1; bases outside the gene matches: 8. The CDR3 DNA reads TGTGCCAGCAGCGCCGGGACAGGGTGGTTCCAAGAGACCCAGTACTTC. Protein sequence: CASSAGTGWFQETQYF.